A selection of T cell receptor beta chains follows, all from one sample in a study of T cells expressing NK-cell markers. TCRdb re-called the 5' RACE reads; one entry per CDR3 protein, DNA not given. This sample's table has 500,000 or so distinct CDR3 sequences. Sequencing was performed on blood T cells: a sorted CD56 or NKG2C T cell subset, CD4+ or CD8+ T cells, or bulk PBMC T cells (not recorded which). These receptors all come from a man aged 18-30 years in good health. Both conserved end residues are part of each CDR3. Each record gives: V gene, J gene, CDR3 protein.

>TRBV20-1|TRBJ2-5
CSARGGQGLAGGPVGETQYF
>TRBV7-8|TRBJ2-1
CASSLSAGVFEQFF
>TRBV30|TRBJ2-5
CACHRGIKTQYF
>TRBV5-5|TRBJ2-1
CASSLAGPGFF
>TRBV4-3|TRBJ1-1
CASSQEGSPGHRTEAFF
>TRBV2|TRBJ2-1
CASSERRQGVSYNEQFF
>TRBV5-1|TRBJ2-2
CASSLVPQGGGSNTGELFF
>TRBV28|TRBJ2-2
CASSFRAPEGLFF
>TRBV7-2|TRBJ2-3
CASSQSHGTDTQYF
>TRBV5-1|TRBJ1-6
CASSSTDNSPLHF
>TRBV7-3|TRBJ2-1
CASSSASGVRANEQFF
>TRBV27|TRBJ2-1
CASRSGSSSYNEQFF
>TRBV12-3/TRBV12-4|TRBJ1-5
CASSPGLRYGNQPQHF
>TRBV7-3|TRBJ2-3
CASSRGLAGADTQYF
>TRBV30|TRBJ2-2
CAWRPGRTGELFF
>TRBV12-5|TRBJ1-1
CASGLPSFEAFF
>TRBV12-3/TRBV12-4|TRBJ2-1
CASRLDTGSPYNEQFF
>TRBV12-3/TRBV12-4|TRBJ1-4
CASSWAGEEKLFF
>TRBV6-1|TRBJ2-3
CASRPGQRISRDTQYF
>TRBV29-1|TRBJ1-2
CSVIERGRGYTF
>TRBV11-2|TRBJ1-2
CASSLDLDINYGYTF
>TRBV7-9|TRBJ1-2
CASSRFPTDYGYTF
>TRBV2|TRBJ2-1
CASSGGGGGNEQFF
>TRBV3-1|TRBJ2-5
CASSQDLGGRGETQYF
>TRBV20-1|TRBJ2-1
CSARSQGKSEQFF
>TRBV4-3|TRBJ2-1
CASSLGTVGYNEQFF
>TRBV28|TRBJ2-1
CASTSGRAANEQFF
>TRBV7-2|TRBJ1-2
CASSPRQGQYYGYTF
>TRBV27|TRBJ2-3
CASRRQGSYPDTQYF
>TRBV27|TRBJ2-3
CASTVTGWDRTQATQYF
>TRBV25-1|TRBJ2-7
CASSESFRDRGQYEQYF
>TRBV9|TRBJ2-1
CASSPPPQGSDEQFF
>TRBV5-1|TRBJ2-5
CASSGLVDPGQRQETQYF
>TRBV29-1|TRBJ2-5
CSITWGGNTQYF
>TRBV7-6|TRBJ2-1
CASSPGTTEGQFF
>TRBV7-8|TRBJ2-7
CASSTYRGGTGEQYF
>TRBV5-1|TRBJ2-5
CASSLLGQPGETQYF
>TRBV27|TRBJ2-1
CASSPLGTEIGNEQFF
>TRBV27|TRBJ2-7
CASSPSWPYEQYF
>TRBV3-1|TRBJ1-1
CASSQARVQGRTEAFF
>TRBV28|TRBJ2-5
CASNLSGREETQYF
>TRBV2|TRBJ2-3
CASSRDRGRTDTQYF
>TRBV9|TRBJ2-1
CASSVAGTQFNEQFF
>TRBV12-3/TRBV12-4|TRBJ1-3
CASYFGGDGNTIYF
>TRBV5-1|TRBJ2-1
CASSLEIGRSEQFF
>TRBV11-2|TRBJ2-1
CASSLGGTSSGRKNEQFF